These T cell receptor beta chains were read from a single sample in a study of tumor-infiltrating lymphocytes in primary liver carcinoma. TCRdb itself ran the multiplex PCR reads through MiXCR, one entry per CDR3 protein. The sample carries 22,000 or so distinct CDR3 sequences, more than 70% recorded once. Sequencing was done on a sample of liver tumor tissue from sampling region 2. These receptors were collected from a woman in her 30s with primary liver carcinoma and hepatitis B virus infection. The CDR3 runs from the conserved cysteine through the conserved F or W. A D gene is named only where the DNA matches it firmly. A row's size may be missing; if present it is once, few, many or a size class.

clone_size j_call v_call d_call cdr3_aa cdr3_nt
- TRBJ2-5 TRBV29-1 - CSTEERNQETRYF TGCAGCACTGAAGAGAGAAACCAAGAGACCCGGTACTTC
- TRBJ1-2 TRBV9 - CASSVAEDPSLSLYGYTF TGTGCCAGCAGCGTAGCTGAAGACCCGTCCTTATCCCTTTATGGCTACACCTTC
- TRBJ2-7 TRBV28 - CASSLYRRSLYEQYF TGTGCCAGCAGTTTATACAGGAGGTCATTATACGAGCAGTACTTC
large TRBJ2-1 TRBV11-3 TRBD2 CASSFLADISYNEQFF TGTGCCAGCAGCTTCCTAGCGGATATATCCTACAATGAGCAGTTCTTC
- TRBJ1-1 TRBV11-2 - CASSLERGRLDEAFF TGTGCCAGCAGCTTAGAAAGAGGGAGATTAGATGAAGCTTTCTTT
- TRBJ2-1 TRBV11-3 - CVSSFGAHFYNEQFF TGTGTCAGCAGCTTCGGGGCCCACTTCTACAATGAGCAGTTCTTC
many TRBJ1-4 TRBV7-9 - CASSLSNEKLFF TGTGCCAGCAGCTTAAGTAATGAAAAACTGTTTTTT
- TRBJ2-3 TRBV7-9 TRBD2 CASRFYGTTSTDTQYF TGTGCCAGCAGATTCTACGGGACTACTAGCACAGATACGCAGTATTTT
- TRBJ2-2 TRBV4-3 - CAGSQAAGVTWELFF TGCGCCGGCAGCCAAGCCGCAGGGGTTACCTGGGAGCTGTTTTTT
- TRBJ1-1 TRBV12-3/TRBV12-4 - CAGSLGRGGTEAFF TGTGCCGGTAGTTTGGGTAGGGGTGGCACTGAAGCTTTCTTT
once TRBJ2-7 TRBV4-3 TRBD2 CASSQVATGGHISYEQYF TGCGCCAGTAGCCAAGTTGCGACGGGGGGTCACATTAGCTACGAGCAGTACTTC
many TRBJ2-1 TRBV7-3 TRBD2 CASSLTSGTNNELFF TGTGCCAGCAGCTTGACTAGCGGGACGAACAATGAGCTGTTCTTC
- TRBJ2-5 TRBV11-2 - CAWSHRQIETQYF TGTGCCTGGAGCCATAGACAGATAGAGACCCAGTACTTC
- TRBJ1-1 TRBV30 - CALDGLNTEVFF TGTGCCCTAGATGGACTGAACACTGAGGTTTTCTTT
few TRBJ1-1 TRBV5-6 TRBD1 CTSILGTGKGGTEAFF TGTACCAGCATCCTCGGGACAGGGAAAGGAGGCACTGAAGCTTTCTTT
- TRBJ1-3 TRBV12-3/TRBV12-4 TRBD1 CASSRTGGRNTIYF TGTGCCAGCAGCCGGACAGGGGGCAGAAACACCATATATTTT
- TRBJ2-7 TRBV5-6 - CAGSLNTGNSYEQYF TGTGCCGGCAGCTTGAATACAGGGAACTCCTATGAACAGTACTTC
- TRBJ2-1 TRBV11-2 TRBD2 CASSILAGEARNEQFF TGTGCCAGCAGCATTTTGGCGGGAGAGGCTCGAAATGAGCAGTTCTTC
- TRBJ1-5 TRBV29-1 - CSVWGPNNQPQHF TGCAGCGTTTGGGGACCCAACAATCAGCCCCAGCATTTT
- TRBJ2-7 TRBV4-3 TRBD2 CTSNQAVTGGHISYEQYF TGCACCAGCAACCAAGCTGTGACGGGGGGTCACATTAGCTACGAGCAGTATTTC
few TRBJ2-1 TRBV11-2 TRBD2 CASSPLAGKGEQLF TGTGCCAGCAGCCCCTTAGCGGGAAAGGGTGAGCAGCTTTTC
- TRBJ1-5 TRBV7-9 - CTSSPRENNQPQHF TGTACCAGCAGCCCCAGGGAGAACAATCAGCCCCAGCACTTT
- TRBJ2-5 TRBV28 TRBD1 CASGLWRQGTRETQYF TGTGCCAGCGGTTTATGGAGACAGGGGACCAGAGAGACCCAGTACTTC
- TRBJ2-2 TRBV12-3/TRBV12-4 - CASSSGTGELFF TGTGCCAGCAGCTCAGGGACCGGGGAGCTGTTTTTT
- TRBJ1-1 TRBV6-6 - CASNPAARNTGVSF TGTGCCAGCAATCCGGCGGCACGCAACACTGGAGTTTCCTTT
once TRBJ2-3 TRBV6-5 - CASSPRPADTHCF TGTGCCAGCAGTCCCCGACCCGCAGATACGCATTGTTTT
- TRBJ2-7 TRBV7-9 - CAGSLGKGSYEQYF TGTGCCGGCAGCTTAGGGAAGGGTTCATACGAGCAGTACTTC
few TRBJ2-2 TRBV6-5 TRBD1 CASGLRTGFTGELFF TGTGCCAGCGGTCTGCGGACAGGGTTCACCGGGGAGCTGTTCTTT
- TRBJ2-7 TRBV4-2 TRBD1 CASSQEHLGQGGPRGQYF TGTGCCAGCAGCCAGGAACATCTAGGACAGGGGGGACCCCGCGGGCAGTACTTC
- TRBJ2-7 TRBV11-2 - CTSSLGLGFEQYF TGTACCAGCAGCTTAGGGCTGGGGTTTGAGCAGTACTTC
- TRBJ2-1 TRBV5-4 - CASSSTSRSSYNEQFF TGTGCCAGCAGCTCAACTAGCAGAAGCTCCTACAATGAGCAGTTCTTC